The rows below give T cell receptor beta chains drawn from one sample of a study of breast tumors, draining lymph nodes, adjacent tissues. TCRdb analysed the multiplex PCR reads with MiXCR anew, one entry per CDR3 protein. The repertoire has 150,000 to 250,000 distinct CDR3 sequences, around a third of them found once; the top ten carry roughly 4%. Sequences were obtained from axillary lymph node tissue. These receptors all come from a female donor with breast cancer. Some clones in this sample may be carry-over from other donors' samples. Both conserved end residues are part of each CDR3. D genes are given only for firm matches. Clone size is shown for a subset of rows, as once, few, many or a class of expanded clone.

V gene: TRBV5-1; D gene: NA; J gene: TRBJ1-3; clone size: NA; CDR3 DNA: TGCGTCAGCAGCTTGCAATTCGGCAGAAACACCATATATTTT; CDR3 protein: CVSSLQFGRNTIYF
V gene: TRBV4-1; D gene: NA; J gene: TRBJ1-4; clone size: NA; CDR3 DNA: TGCGCCAGCAGCCGCGACACTCCCGAAAAACTGTTTTTT; CDR3 protein: CASSRDTPEKLFF
V gene: TRBV20-1; D gene: TRBD1; J gene: TRBJ1-2; clone size: many; CDR3 DNA: TGCAGTGCTAGAGAGTGGGACAGCTATGGCTACACCTTC; CDR3 protein: CSAREWDSYGYTF
V gene: TRBV5-8; D gene: NA; J gene: TRBJ2-1; clone size: many; CDR3 DNA: TGTGCCAGCAGCTTCGGCGGTATACGCAATGAGCAGTTCTTC; CDR3 protein: CASSFGGIRNEQFF
V gene: TRBV19; D gene: TRBD2; J gene: TRBJ2-2; clone size: once; CDR3 DNA: TGTGCCAGTAGGACTCCTCCGGGAGGGCCAGGGGCCGGGGAGCTGTTTTTT; CDR3 protein: CASRTPPGGPGAGELFF
V gene: TRBV12-3/TRBV12-4; D gene: TRBD1; J gene: TRBJ1-2; clone size: many; CDR3 DNA: TGTGCCAGCAGAGAAGGACAGGGGGCCGGTGGCTACACCTTC; CDR3 protein: CASREGQGAGGYTF
V gene: TRBV5-8; D gene: TRBD1; J gene: TRBJ1-3; clone size: many; CDR3 DNA: TGTGCCAGCAGCTTGGGAGGGCAGGGGGCCGGAAACACCATATATTTT; CDR3 protein: CASSLGGQGAGNTIYF
V gene: TRBV5-4; D gene: NA; J gene: TRBJ2-3; clone size: NA; CDR3 DNA: TGTGCCAGCAGCTTAGGGGGGTCTAGCACAGATACGCAGTATTTT; CDR3 protein: CASSLGGSSTDTQYF
V gene: TRBV7-9; D gene: NA; J gene: TRBJ2-1; clone size: many; CDR3 DNA: TGTGCCAGCAGCCAACACGCGGGCCCCGAGGGCGATGAGCAGTTCTTC; CDR3 protein: CASSQHAGPEGDEQFF
V gene: TRBV7-9; D gene: NA; J gene: TRBJ2-3; clone size: many; CDR3 DNA: TGTGCCAGCAGTGGCAACACAGATACGCAGTATTTT; CDR3 protein: CASSGNTDTQYF
V gene: TRBV29-1; D gene: NA; J gene: TRBJ1-4; clone size: NA; CDR3 DNA: TGCAGCGTTCGCACCGGGACTAGCGGGAGGAATGAAAAACTGTTTTTT; CDR3 protein: CSVRTGTSGRNEKLFF
V gene: TRBV12-3/TRBV12-4; D gene: TRBD2; J gene: TRBJ2-3; clone size: NA; CDR3 DNA: TGTGCCAGCAGGATCCTAGCGGGAGAAGGGGCAGATACGCAGTATTTT; CDR3 protein: CASRILAGEGADTQYF
V gene: TRBV5-5; D gene: TRBD1; J gene: TRBJ2-1; clone size: many; CDR3 DNA: TGTGCCAGCAGCTTAACCGGGACAGGGAGCCTTGCTGAGCAGTTCTTC; CDR3 protein: CASSLTGTGSLAEQFF
V gene: TRBV6-6; D gene: TRBD1; J gene: TRBJ2-7; clone size: many; CDR3 DNA: TGTGCCAGCAGTTACAATCAGGGGGCTAGCTACGAGCAGTACTTC; CDR3 protein: CASSYNQGASYEQYF
V gene: TRBV11-2; D gene: NA; J gene: TRBJ2-1; clone size: NA; CDR3 DNA: TGTGCCAGCAGCTCCCGGCGCCGGGACCGGCTCAATGAGCAGTTCTTC; CDR3 protein: CASSSRRRDRLNEQFF
V gene: TRBV6-5; D gene: NA; J gene: TRBJ1-1; clone size: NA; CDR3 DNA: TGTGCCAGCGGTTTCCCCGGTGCTGAAGCTTTCTTT; CDR3 protein: CASGFPGAEAFF
V gene: TRBV7-2; D gene: NA; J gene: TRBJ2-5; clone size: many; CDR3 DNA: TGTGCCAGCAGCTCACAGCCCGGGGGGACCCAGTACTTC; CDR3 protein: CASSSQPGGTQYF
V gene: TRBV7-9; D gene: TRBD1; J gene: TRBJ2-2; clone size: many; CDR3 DNA: TGTGCCAGCAGCTCACGACAGGGTGGCGGCGGGGAGCTGTTTTTT; CDR3 protein: CASSSRQGGGGELFF
V gene: TRBV20-1; D gene: TRBD2; J gene: TRBJ2-3; clone size: many; CDR3 DNA: TGCAGTGCTCCCCGACTAGCGGGAGGGGGTACAGATACGCAGTATTTT; CDR3 protein: CSAPRLAGGGTDTQYF
V gene: TRBV6-5; D gene: NA; J gene: TRBJ1-5; clone size: NA; CDR3 DNA: TGTGCCAGCAGTCACTCGGAAGGGTCCCAGCCCCAGCATTTT; CDR3 protein: CASSHSEGSQPQHF
V gene: TRBV20-1; D gene: NA; J gene: TRBJ1-1; clone size: NA; CDR3 DNA: TGCAGTGCTAGAGATGGGGAGAACACTGAAGCTTTCTTT; CDR3 protein: CSARDGENTEAFF
V gene: TRBV28; D gene: NA; J gene: TRBJ1-5; clone size: few; CDR3 DNA: TGTGCCAGCAGATTGAGCAATCAGCCCCAGCATTTT; CDR3 protein: CASRLSNQPQHF
V gene: TRBV6-1; D gene: TRBD2; J gene: TRBJ2-7; clone size: many; CDR3 DNA: TGTGCCAGCAGTGAAGCGGTTACTAGCGGGACCTACGAGCAGTACTTC; CDR3 protein: CASSEAVTSGTYEQYF
V gene: TRBV11-2; D gene: NA; J gene: TRBJ2-5; clone size: many; CDR3 DNA: TGTGCCAGCAGCTTAGAGGTGGAGGGGTGGACCCAGTACTTC; CDR3 protein: CASSLEVEGWTQYF
V gene: TRBV4-1; D gene: TRBD1; J gene: TRBJ1-2; clone size: many; CDR3 DNA: TGCGCCAGCAGCCACCCGGGACAGGGGAACTATGGCTACACCTTC; CDR3 protein: CASSHPGQGNYGYTF
V gene: TRBV7-9; D gene: TRBD2; J gene: TRBJ2-5; clone size: many; CDR3 DNA: TGTGCCAGCAGCTTAAGGACTAGCGGGAGGGCCGGGGAGACCCAGTACTTC; CDR3 protein: CASSLRTSGRAGETQYF
V gene: TRBV19; D gene: NA; J gene: TRBJ1-1; clone size: NA; CDR3 DNA: TGTGCCAGGAAGCGATGCCGACGGGCTGAAGCTTTCTTT; CDR3 protein: CARKRCRRAEAFF
V gene: TRBV9; D gene: NA; J gene: TRBJ1-3; clone size: many; CDR3 DNA: TGTGCCAGCAGCCCAGGGGTAGGGAGAAACACCATATATTTT; CDR3 protein: CASSPGVGRNTIYF
V gene: TRBV6-2/TRBV6-3; D gene: TRBD2; J gene: TRBJ2-1; clone size: NA; CDR3 DNA: TGTGCCAGCAGTTACTCCGCAGCGGGAGGCTCCAATGAGCAGTTCTTC; CDR3 protein: CASSYSAAGGSNEQFF
V gene: TRBV20-1; D gene: NA; J gene: TRBJ1-5; clone size: NA; CDR3 DNA: TGCAGTGCCAGTTGGGGCGGGGGGTACTACGAGCATTTT; CDR3 protein: CSASWGGGYYEHF
V gene: TRBV29-1; D gene: TRBD2; J gene: TRBJ2-7; clone size: NA; CDR3 DNA: TGCAGCGTTGGACCAGCGGGAGGTAGCTCCTACGAGCAGTACTTC; CDR3 protein: CSVGPAGGSSYEQYF
V gene: TRBV7-9; D gene: NA; J gene: TRBJ1-2; clone size: NA; CDR3 DNA: TGTGCCAGCAGCTTAGGGGTGGGATATGGCTACACCTTC; CDR3 protein: CASSLGVGYGYTF
V gene: TRBV15; D gene: TRBD2; J gene: TRBJ2-5; clone size: many; CDR3 DNA: TGTGCCACCAGCAGAGTGGGGACTAGCGGGCCGGAGACCCAGTACTTC; CDR3 protein: CATSRVGTSGPETQYF
V gene: TRBV19; D gene: NA; J gene: TRBJ2-1; clone size: NA; CDR3 DNA: TGTGCAACAGGGAAACTATACAATGAGCAGTTCTTC; CDR3 protein: CATGKLYNEQFF
V gene: TRBV6-1; D gene: NA; J gene: TRBJ2-5; clone size: few; CDR3 DNA: TGTGCCAGCAGTCCCGACTGGGCGGGGGCTCAAGAGACCCAGTACTTC; CDR3 protein: CASSPDWAGAQETQYF
V gene: TRBV20-1; D gene: TRBD1; J gene: TRBJ1-4; clone size: many; CDR3 DNA: TGCAGTGCAGAGATGGGGCAGGGGGCGGTAACTAATGAAAAACTGTTTTTT; CDR3 protein: CSAEMGQGAVTNEKLFF